This T cell receptor (beta chain) was sequenced in a study of post-analysis software for immune sequencing data (dated by TCRdb to between 2015 and 2017). For the wider study: Relapsing-remitting, secondary progressive and progressive-relapsing multiple sclerosis were recorded as disease courses, and subtype annotation was lacking for some patients. A subset of samples was prepared in parallel using single-end sample barcoding, then pooled and co-amplified after Illumina adapter ligation. Patient repertoires were compared against over ten previously published healthy control repertoires from donors aged 6 to 25 years.

To demonstrate the VDJtools post-analysis software, TCR beta repertoires were profiled from the peripheral blood of roughly 14 young patients with multiple sclerosis. The multiple sclerosis patients were children and adolescents between about 6 and 16 years of age. In this sample, this clonotype turned up once. It lacks a known antigen. No quality values exist for individual bases; no much larger clone is one base distant. Study-wide findings and limitations: Normalized Chao1 diversity was significantly lower in multiple sclerosis patients than controls, suggesting substantial peripheral T-cell clonal expansion. Direct clustering with F measure showed strong co-clustering of samples prepared in the same batch, prompting a batch-effect correction. The multiple sclerosis patient group was slightly younger than the control group. Significantly higher frequencies in patients than in controls were found for roughly 5 TRBV segments, including TRBV5-6, TRBV5-1 and TRBV20-1.

CDR1 and CDR2 (ENHRY, SYGVKD) derive from the germline V gene. Its CDR3 holds 17 amino acids, cysteine through phenylalanine. The kept DNA is CDR3 alone, 51 bases in frame from the first base. V and J are trimmed by 4 bases and 0 bases, and the gene matches miss 12 bases of the junction. Libraries were prepared through PCR. TCRdb lists the instrument as Illumina HiSeq 2500. Unique molecular identifiers were incorporated into TCR beta cDNA libraries to reduce PCR and sequencing biases. Roughly 0.5 million cDNA molecules were obtained per 1 to 10 million input T cells, so each molecule approximated one T cell. The same protocol used for the earlier healthy control dataset was applied to prepare and sequence the patient libraries. Within a given batch, samples were prepared together, multiplexed and sequenced on the same HiSeq lane. The source study handled its data this way. MIGEC handled the raw barcoded reads, throwing out single-read molecular identifier groups before consensus assembly and CDR3 extraction. VDJtools was used for post-analysis of the clonotype tables, and diversity was normalized by down-sampling every dataset to the size of the smallest sample. To correct batch-related cross-sample contamination, repertoire overlap clustering matched CDR3 amino acid sequences but not nucleotide sequences. TCRdb reworked the public reads: Q25 trimming with fastp, MiXCR clone assembly, productive beta chains retained. Identical CDR3 proteins give one entry, which carries the most common genes and DNA. For this entry, the V and J calls and clone size follow TCRdb and not the study's own pipeline. This sample comprises around 710,000 distinct CDR3 sequences, around 46% of them detected only once. 4.9% of the sample goes to the ten largest clones.

The sample consisted of blood. The source is a girl between 10 and 17 years old with multiple sclerosis. This chain is built from TRBV10-3 and TRBJ2-7; a stretch of 7 junction bases matches TRBD2. The CDR3 is CAISALGRAGSSYEQYF. The bases read TGTGCCATCAGTGCCTTGGGACGAGCGGGAAGCTCCTACGAGCAGTACTTC.